This entry concerns a single T cell receptor beta chain. The antigen remains undetermined. Profiled with immunoSEQ multiplex PCR; TCRdb holds only in-frame clones, not every one. The sample includes around 16,000 clones, about 80% of them seen just once. The source of the sample is a study of PD-1 blockade in mismatch repair-deficient tumors. Study-wide context: Patients had approximately 12 mismatch repair-deficient cancer types, all previously treated and progressing. Study-wide findings and caveats: After pembrolizumab, tumor-resident clones rose rapidly, then generally contracted before radiologic responses.

Germline assignment: CDR1 DFQATT and CDR2 SNEGSKA (reference sequence). The CDR3 has 11 amino acids. Trimming cost V 5 bases and J 8 bases, with 12 bases left between them. Mismatch repair deficiency was confirmed in all patients, by PCR or immunohistochemistry. TCRs were sequenced from three patients responding to pembrolizumab. The receptor was derived from an adult with mismatch repair-deficient cancer. The sequencing used PBMCs, collected 4 weeks after starting pembrolizumab. The J gene is TRBJ1-2, the V gene TRBV20-1; no firm D call. The CDR3 coding sequence is TGCAGTGCTTCCTTTACGGGGGGCTACACCTTC. Its protein is CSASFTGGYTF.